A selection of T cell receptor beta chains follows, all from one sample in a study of Graves' ophthalmopathy and Graves' hyperthyroidism. TCRdb recomputed calls from the multiplex PCR reads with MiXCR, one row per CDR3 protein. The sample lists a few hundred thousand distinct CDR3 sequences, around 20% seen once, with approximately 1.4% in the top ten. The sequenced sample consisted of peripheral blood. These receptors came from a woman aged 18-29 years with Graves' ophthalmopathy. The CDR3 runs from the conserved cysteine through the conserved F or W. A D gene is named only where the DNA matches it firmly. Rows give clone size only sometimes, using once, few, many, or a class for an expanded clone.

d_call: NA
j_call: TRBJ2-1
v_call: TRBV15
clone_size: NA
cdr3_nt: TGTGCCATTCCAGGACCGATCTACAATGAGCAGTTCTTC
cdr3_aa: CAIPGPIYNEQFF

d_call: TRBD2
j_call: TRBJ2-7
v_call: TRBV19
clone_size: few
cdr3_nt: TGTGCCAGTAGTAGGCCGGGACTAGCGGGAGGGCCCAACTACGAGCAGTACTTC
cdr3_aa: CASSRPGLAGGPNYEQYF

d_call: NA
j_call: TRBJ2-7
v_call: TRBV29-1
clone_size: many
cdr3_nt: TGCAGCGTTGAAGGGTGGAGTGGCTCCTACGAGCAGTACTTC
cdr3_aa: CSVEGWSGSYEQYF

d_call: NA
j_call: TRBJ2-2
v_call: TRBV7-2
clone_size: many
cdr3_nt: TGTGCCAGCAGCTCCGGGCGGGGAACTGGGGAGCTGTTTTTT
cdr3_aa: CASSSGRGTGELFF

d_call: NA
j_call: TRBJ2-7
v_call: TRBV30
clone_size: many
cdr3_nt: TGTGCCTGGAGTGTGGGCAGGGGCCAATCCTACGAGCAGTACTTC
cdr3_aa: CAWSVGRGQSYEQYF

d_call: TRBD1
j_call: TRBJ1-1
v_call: TRBV28
clone_size: many
cdr3_nt: TGTGCCAGCAGTTGGTCGACAGGGGGGAACACTGAAGCTTTCTTT
cdr3_aa: CASSWSTGGNTEAFF

d_call: NA
j_call: TRBJ2-7
v_call: TRBV10-3
clone_size: many
cdr3_nt: TGTGCCATCAGTGAGTCGACTGGGGGCAGGGCTACGCGCGAGCAGTACTTC
cdr3_aa: CAISESTGGRATREQYF

d_call: NA
j_call: TRBJ1-2
v_call: TRBV2
clone_size: many
cdr3_nt: TGTGCCAGCAGTTCCGACCTAGGCGGTGGCTATGGCTACACCTTC
cdr3_aa: CASSSDLGGGYGYTF

d_call: NA
j_call: TRBJ1-2
v_call: TRBV19
clone_size: many
cdr3_nt: TGTGCCAGTAGTAGAAGTACGACTAACTATGGCTACACCTTC
cdr3_aa: CASSRSTTNYGYTF

d_call: TRBD1
j_call: TRBJ2-6
v_call: TRBV6-2/TRBV6-3
clone_size: NA
cdr3_nt: TGTGCCAGCGCTAGACAGGGGATTTCTCCTTCTGGGGCCAACGTCCTGACTTTC
cdr3_aa: CASARQGISPSGANVLTF

d_call: TRBD1
j_call: TRBJ2-5
v_call: TRBV24-1
clone_size: many
cdr3_nt: TGTGCCACCAGTGGACGGACAGGGAGAGAGACCCAGTACTTC
cdr3_aa: CATSGRTGRETQYF

d_call: NA
j_call: TRBJ2-5
v_call: TRBV6-1
clone_size: many
cdr3_nt: TGTGCCAGCAGCGATAGAGGTCTTCAAGAGACCCAGTACTTC
cdr3_aa: CASSDRGLQETQYF

d_call: NA
j_call: TRBJ1-1
v_call: TRBV7-2
clone_size: NA
cdr3_nt: TGTGCCAGCAGCAGAGACGGACCGAACACTGAAGCTTTCTTT
cdr3_aa: CASSRDGPNTEAFF

d_call: NA
j_call: TRBJ2-2
v_call: TRBV7-2
clone_size: many
cdr3_nt: TGTGCCAGCAGTCCCCCGATTCTAGGGGAGCTGTTTTTT
cdr3_aa: CASSPPILGELFF

d_call: TRBD1
j_call: TRBJ1-1
v_call: TRBV6-5
clone_size: NA
cdr3_nt: TGTGCCAGCAGTTACACGGGACAGGGGGCGAGTACTGAAGCTTTCTTT
cdr3_aa: CASSYTGQGASTEAFF

d_call: TRBD1
j_call: TRBJ1-1
v_call: TRBV24-1
clone_size: many
cdr3_nt: TGTGCCACCAGTGGCACAGGGGGCCGGGGCACTGAAGCTTTCTTT
cdr3_aa: CATSGTGGRGTEAFF

d_call: TRBD1
j_call: TRBJ1-1
v_call: TRBV29-1
clone_size: many
cdr3_nt: TGCAGCGCCAAAGTAGGGGGCGGAAACACTGAAGCTTTCTTT
cdr3_aa: CSAKVGGGNTEAFF

d_call: TRBD1
j_call: TRBJ1-2
v_call: TRBV28
clone_size: many
cdr3_nt: TGTGCCAGCCTTTCGACAGGGTTCTATGGCTACACCTTC
cdr3_aa: CASLSTGFYGYTF

d_call: TRBD1
j_call: TRBJ1-1
v_call: TRBV11-2
clone_size: many
cdr3_nt: TGTGCCAGCCGATGGACAGGGGAAGCTTTCTTT
cdr3_aa: CASRWTGEAFF